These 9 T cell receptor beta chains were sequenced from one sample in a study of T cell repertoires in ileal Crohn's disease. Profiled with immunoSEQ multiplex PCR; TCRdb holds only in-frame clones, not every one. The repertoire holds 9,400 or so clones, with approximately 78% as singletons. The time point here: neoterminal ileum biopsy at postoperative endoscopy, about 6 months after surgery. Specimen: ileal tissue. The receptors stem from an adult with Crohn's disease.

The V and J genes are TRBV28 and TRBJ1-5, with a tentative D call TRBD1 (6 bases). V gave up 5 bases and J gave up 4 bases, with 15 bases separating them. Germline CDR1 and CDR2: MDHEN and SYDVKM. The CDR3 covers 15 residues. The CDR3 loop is CASSAQGQHNQPQHF. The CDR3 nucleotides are TGTGCCAGCAGTGCGCAGGGGCAGCATAATCAGCCCCAGCATTTT.

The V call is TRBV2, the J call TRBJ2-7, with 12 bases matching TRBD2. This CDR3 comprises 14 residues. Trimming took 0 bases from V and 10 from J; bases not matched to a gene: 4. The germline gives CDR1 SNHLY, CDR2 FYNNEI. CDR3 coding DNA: TGTGCCAGCAGTGAAGCTGCTAGCGGGGGGGGTCAGTACTTC. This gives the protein CASSEAASGGGQYF. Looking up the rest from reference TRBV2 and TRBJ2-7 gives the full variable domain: EPEVTQTPSHQVTQMGQEVILRCVPISNHLYFYWYRQILGQKVEFLVSFYNNEISEKSEIFDDQFSVERPDGSNFTLKIRSTKLEDSAMYFCASSEAASGGGQYFGPGTRLTVT.

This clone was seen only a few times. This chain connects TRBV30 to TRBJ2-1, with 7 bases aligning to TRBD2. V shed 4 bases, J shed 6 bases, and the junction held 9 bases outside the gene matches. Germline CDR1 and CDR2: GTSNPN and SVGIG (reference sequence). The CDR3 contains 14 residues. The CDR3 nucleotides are TGTGCCTGGAAGTTTCAAGCGGGACGCAATGAGCAGTTCTTC. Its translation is CAWKFQAGRNEQFF.

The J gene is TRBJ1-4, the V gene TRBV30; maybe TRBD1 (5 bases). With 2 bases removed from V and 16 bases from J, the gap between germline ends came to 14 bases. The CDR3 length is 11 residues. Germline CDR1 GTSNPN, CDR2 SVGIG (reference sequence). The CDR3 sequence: CAWSKGRRPFF. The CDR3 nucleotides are TGTGCCTGGAGTAAGGGGCGCAGGCCGTTTTTT.

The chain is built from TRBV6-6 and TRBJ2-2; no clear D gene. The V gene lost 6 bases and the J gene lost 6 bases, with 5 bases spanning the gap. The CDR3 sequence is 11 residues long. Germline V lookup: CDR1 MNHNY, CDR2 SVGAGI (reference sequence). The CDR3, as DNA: TGTGCCAGCAGGGCACCCGGGGAGCTGTTTTTT. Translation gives CASRAPGELFF.

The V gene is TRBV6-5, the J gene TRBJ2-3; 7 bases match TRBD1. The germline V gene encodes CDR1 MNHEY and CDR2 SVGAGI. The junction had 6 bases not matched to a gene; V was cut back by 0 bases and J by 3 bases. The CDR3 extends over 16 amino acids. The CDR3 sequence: CASSYSWQGVTDTQYF. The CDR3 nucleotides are TGTGCCAGCAGTTACTCTTGGCAGGGGGTAACAGATACGCAGTATTTT.

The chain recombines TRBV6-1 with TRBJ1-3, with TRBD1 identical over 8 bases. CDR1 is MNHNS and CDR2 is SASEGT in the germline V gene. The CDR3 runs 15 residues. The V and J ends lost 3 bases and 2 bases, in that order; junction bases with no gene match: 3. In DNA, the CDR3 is TGTGCCAGCAGTGACAGGGGGCGAGCTGGAAACACCATATATTTT. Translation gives CASSDRGRAGNTIYF.

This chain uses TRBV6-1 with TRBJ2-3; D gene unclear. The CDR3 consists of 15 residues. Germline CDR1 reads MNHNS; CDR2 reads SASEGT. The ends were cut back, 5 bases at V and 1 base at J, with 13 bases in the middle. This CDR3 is CASSSTKPGTDTQYF. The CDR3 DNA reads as TGTGCCAGCAGTTCGACAAAACCTGGCACAGATACGCAGTATTTT.

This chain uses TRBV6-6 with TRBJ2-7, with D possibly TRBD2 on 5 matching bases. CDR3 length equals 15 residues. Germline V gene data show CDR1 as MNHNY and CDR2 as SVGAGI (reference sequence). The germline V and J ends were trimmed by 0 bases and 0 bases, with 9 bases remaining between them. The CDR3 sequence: CASSYSMGDSYEQYF. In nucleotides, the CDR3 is TGTGCCAGCAGTTACTCGATGGGAGACTCCTACGAGCAGTACTTC.